Included here is one T cell receptor (beta chain) sequence, with context. Its antigen is as yet unknown. This sample was taken from a study of shared clonotypes between healthy human individuals. Findings and caveats of the study: Estimated clonotype richness was generally higher in naive than memory subsets.

The CDR3 is 15 residues long. Per the germline V gene, CDR1 is SGHKS and CDR2 is YYEKEE (reference sequence). V lost 0 bases, J lost 7 bases, and 13 bases lay in between. When replicate PCRs were run on sorted subsets, they used around 200 ng DNA, about 31,000 T cell genomes. The method was immunoSEQ multiplex PCR; TCRdb's version includes in-frame clones alone and lacks a portion of them. This table holds over 75,000 clones, approximately 70% found once. The donors, healthy adults who were HIV-negative, had experienced no recent acute infections or vaccinations. This clonotype was sampled from a man between 25 and 39 years old in good health. The gene calls are TRBV5-5 and TRBJ1-4; D is possibly TRBD1 (6 bases). Specimen: memory CD8+ T cells sorted from blood. Subset given: CD45RO+ cells pooled with CCR7-negative TemRA cells. The CDR3 is CASSLGAEGGEKLFF. The CDR3 nucleotides read TGTGCCAGCAGCTTGGGGGCTGAAGGGGGTGAAAAACTGTTTTTT.